One and the same sample provided the 13 T cell receptor beta chains below, sequenced in a study of T-cell reconstitution after alpha-beta-depleted transplantation in children. Unique molecular identifiers were used in preparing the TCRbeta library. TCRdb ran MiXCR on the PCR reads and lists one entry per CDR3 protein. Of hundreds of thousands of distinct CDR3 sequences listed, roughly 13% were seen once; the top ten hold about 2.2%. This material consisted of PBMCs, mostly from graft donor cells, taken 360 days after TCRalphabeta/CD19-depleted stem cell transplant. Receptors originate from a male patient aged 10-17 years who had a stem cell transplant for acute myeloid leukemia, so the T cells may come from the graft donor.

This clonotype was detected ten times or more. The chain is built from TRBV27 and TRBJ2-3; D remains unclear. Germline V gene sequence: CDR1 MNHEY, CDR2 SMNVEV (reference sequence). This CDR3 region has 14 residues. Between the trimmed V and J ends, which lost 5 bases and 2 bases, there was a span of 11 bases. This CDR3 reads CASSRPNPTDTQYF. The CDR3 DNA reads TGTGCCAGCAGTAGGCCAAATCCCACAGATACGCAGTATTTT.

Ten or more counts support this clonotype. The chain has TRBV5-1 and TRBJ2-1; 8 bases fit TRBD1. With 1 base clipped from V and 4 bases from J, the junction kept 4 bases outside the gene matches. Looked up from germline, CDR1 is SGHRS and CDR2 is YFSETQ. The CDR3 length is 15 residues. The DNA for the CDR3 is TGCGCCAGCAGCTTGAGGACAGGGACATACAATGAGCAGTTCTTC. Amino acids: CASSLRTGTYNEQFF.

CDR3 DNA: TGTGCCAGCAGTTCAGGGACACATTGGGTCTACGAGCAGTACTTC. Translation gives CASSSGTHWVYEQYF. The V gene is TRBV27, the J gene TRBJ2-7, with D perhaps matching TRBD1 (6 bases). Germline V gene lookup returns CDR1 MNHEY and CDR2 SMNVEV (reference sequence). V lost 4 bases and J 3 bases, leaving 16 bases between the germline ends. This CDR3 spans 15 amino acids.

This clonotype was detected only a few times. The V gene is TRBV6-2 or TRBV6-3, the J gene TRBJ2-3, with 9 bases lining up with TRBD2. From germline, CDR1 is MNHEY and CDR2 SVGEGT. V was pared by 2 bases and J by 4 bases, with 16 bases of the junction left unmatched. This CDR3 has 19 amino acids. CDR3 sequence: CASSYTLGGRGRDADTQYF. The CDR3 DNA sequence: TGTGCCAGCAGTTACACCCTCGGAGGACGCGGGAGGGATGCAGATACGCAGTATTTT.

This clonotype was counted a few times. The chain links TRBV14 to TRBJ2-1, with 12 bases identical to TRBD2. There are 15 residues in the CDR3. Per the germline V gene, CDR1 is SGHDN and CDR2 is FVKESK. The trim removed 2 bases at V and 12 bases at J, leaving 8 bases unmatched. CDR3 nucleotide sequence: TGTGCCAGCAGCCAAACGGGACTAGCGGGTATTGGGCAGTTCTTC. The encoded protein is CASSQTGLAGIGQFF.

This clonotype was seen more than once but under ten times. The J gene is TRBJ2-2, the V gene TRBV19; TRBD1 matches at 7 bases. The V segment lost 7 bases and the J segment 1 base; nucleotides outside the gene matches: 3. Germline CDR1 and CDR2: LNHDA and SQIVND (reference sequence). This CDR3 has 14 amino acids. The DNA for the CDR3 is TGTGCCAGTAATAACAGGGGGAACACCGGGGAGCTGTTTTTT. This gives the protein CASNNRGNTGELFF.

The table lists this clonotype with a few counts. This chain uses TRBV7-9 with TRBJ2-7, with 8 bases matching TRBD1. The CDR3 totals 13 residues. With V trimmed by 5 bases and J by 7 bases, 7 bases remained unmatched. The V gene's germline CDR1 is SEHNR and CDR2 FQNEAQ (reference sequence). The DNA of the CDR3 is TGTGCCAGCAGCCGGACAGGGCAAAGGGAGCAGTACTTC. Translated, it gives CASSRTGQREQYF.

This clonotype occurred a few times. The rearrangement links TRBV29-1 to TRBJ2-7, with TRBD2 as a possible D gene (6 bases). Trimming cost V 3 bases and J 5 bases, with 17 bases left between them. Germline V CDR1 and CDR2: SQVTM, ANQGSEA. This CDR3 contains 14 residues. The CDR3: CSVERDLTPHEQYF. CDR3 DNA: TGCAGCGTTGAGCGGGACCTTACACCCCACGAGCAGTACTTC.

This clonotype appeared many times. This chain connects TRBV20-1 to TRBJ2-1; D may be TRBD1 (6 bases). Per the germline V gene, CDR1 is DFQATT and CDR2 is SNEGSKA (reference sequence). CDR3 length equals 15 residues. Deletions cut 2 bases from V and 4 bases from J, with 15 bases between. This chain's CDR3 is CSARRTGLRYNEQFF. CDR3 DNA: TGCAGTGCTAGAAGAACAGGGCTTAGGTACAATGAGCAGTTCTTC.

The V gene is TRBV30, the J gene TRBJ2-1, with 9 bases identical to TRBD2. The germline CDR1 and CDR2 sequences are GTSNPN and SVGIG (reference sequence). This CDR3 has 15 residues. V shed 5 bases and J 0 bases; nucleotides not matched to a gene: 5. Here the CDR3 DNA reads TGTGCCTGGGAGCGGGAGGCGAGCTCCTACAATGAGCAGTTCTTC. This gives the protein CAWEREASSYNEQFF.

A few counts support this clonotype. The chain is built from TRBV20-1 and TRBJ2-2; TRBD1 agrees at 7 bases. The length of the CDR3 is 15 residues. Germline values: CDR1 DFQATT, CDR2 SNEGSKA (reference sequence). J lost 2 bases, V lost 1 base, and 4 bases had no gene match. The CDR3 DNA is TGCAGTGCTAGAGGAAGAGGGGGCAACACCGGGGAGCTGTTTTTT. It yields the protein CSARGRGGNTGELFF.

This clonotype was counted only a few times. The V call is TRBV7-2, the J call TRBJ2-3, with TRBD1 matching over 7 bases. Germline V CDR1 and CDR2: SGHTA, FQGNSA. With V trimmed by 0 bases and J by 5 bases, 23 bases remained unmatched. This CDR3 spans 21 amino acids. CDR3 residues: CASSLAGGGLVFLGQKDTQYF. The DNA for the CDR3 is TGTGCCAGCAGCTTAGCGGGTGGGGGCCTGGTGTTTTTGGGACAGAAAGATACGCAGTATTTT.

This clonotype was observed a single time. The rearrangement links TRBV27 to TRBJ2-7; D is perhaps TRBD1 (5 bases). V lost 6 bases to trimming and J lost 0 bases, with 18 bases between them. Germline lookup yields CDR1 MNHEY and CDR2 SMNVEV (reference sequence). This CDR3 is built from 16 residues. The CDR3 coding sequence is TGTGCCAGCAGCCCTGAGCAGGGCTTGAGCTCCTACGAGCAGTACTTC. This encodes CASSPEQGLSSYEQYF.